The source of this TCR beta chain is a study of blood T cell repertoires in COVID-19. On the study more broadly: Spain, Italy and the United States supplied samples that represented acute and convalescent COVID-19.

This table comes from immunoSEQ multiplex PCR, and its TCRdb copy is limited to in-frame clones, with some not included. The sample gives about 100,000 clones, roughly nine tenths of which show up once; approximately 15% is in the top ten. The CDR3 runs to 15 residues. V was clipped by 0 bases and J by 0 bases, with 7 bases between them. Germline CDR1 is SGHRS and CDR2 is YFSETQ. The chain joins TRBV5-1 to TRBJ1-3, with unresolved D. The clonotype was recovered from a man aged 45-65 years with acute or convalescent COVID-19. The sample was peripheral blood. CDR3 DNA sequence: TGCGCCAGCAGCTTGGCTGGGAGCTCTGGAAACACCATATATTTT. Translated: CASSLAGSSGNTIYF.